Each of the 30 T cell receptor beta chains below was sequenced from the same sample in a study of T cell repertoires in ileal Crohn's disease. The time point was: neoterminal ileum biopsy at postoperative endoscopy, about 6 months after surgery. TCRdb's table, derived via immunoSEQ multiplex PCR, lists solely in-frame clones and lacks some. The sample shows 7,200 or so clones, approximately 72% of them seen only once. The sequenced sample consisted of ileal tissue. These receptors originate from an adult with Crohn's disease.

CDR3 in DNA: TGTGCCAGCAGCCCCTCAGGGGGCACTGAAGCTTTCTTT. It encodes CASSPSGGTEAFF. The chain employs TRBV7-9 and TRBJ1-1, with 7 bases lining up with TRBD1. V was clipped by 5 bases and J by 4 bases; unmatched bases: 4. The CDR3 runs 13 residues. CDR1 is SEHNR and CDR2 is FQNEAQ in the germline V gene (reference sequence).

This clone was seen only once. The genes are TRBV9 and TRBJ2-5; TRBD1 agrees at 9 bases. The length of the CDR3 is 16 residues. V trimming: 0 bases; J trimming: 4 bases; junction bases outside the gene matches: 7. In germline, CDR1 is SGDLS, CDR2 YYNGEE. The chain's CDR3 is CASSVGADRGGETQYF. Here the CDR3 DNA reads TGTGCCAGCAGCGTAGGGGCGGACAGGGGCGGAGAGACCCAGTACTTC.

The chain links TRBV5-8 to TRBJ2-7; 7 nucleotides agree with TRBD2. CDR1 and CDR2 from the germline V gene are SGHTS and YDEGEE. The CDR3 loop spans 15 amino acids. V shed 7 bases and J 7 bases; nucleotides not matched to a gene: 17. The CDR3 DNA reads as TGTGCCAGCCGCCCCCGGGGGGTAGACTCACGGGAGCAGTACTTC. Its protein is CASRPRGVDSREQYF.

The genes are TRBV4-2 and TRBJ2-7, with TRBD2 matching over 8 bases. The germline V gene encodes CDR1 LGHNA and CDR2 YNFKEQ. The CDR3 has 16 residues. Trimming cost V 0 bases and J 0 bases; bases outside gene matches: 4. CDR3: CASSQEGGTSSYEQYF. The CDR3, as DNA: TGTGCCAGCAGCCAAGAAGGAGGGACTAGCTCCTACGAGCAGTACTTC.

The chain is built from TRBV6-5 and TRBJ2-7; D perhaps matches TRBD2 (6 bases). CDR1 MNHEY and CDR2 SVGAGI come from the germline V gene. The CDR3 runs 11 residues. Trimming cost V 7 bases and J 7 bases, with 11 bases left between them. CDR3 nucleotide sequence: TGTGCCAGCATAGCGGACGGGGAGCAGTACTTC. The encoded protein is CASIADGEQYF.

This chain connects TRBV28 to TRBJ2-7, with 9 bases matching TRBD1. The CDR3 consists of 14 residues. Germline V gene data show CDR1 as MDHEN and CDR2 as SYDVKM. V shed 6 bases, J shed 2 bases, and the junction held 5 bases outside the gene matches. CDR3 sequence: CASSPWTGAYEQYF. DNA for the CDR3: TGTGCCAGCAGCCCCTGGACAGGGGCCTACGAGCAGTACTTC.

This clone was observed a few times. This rearrangement joins TRBV19 to TRBJ2-3; the D is unclear. The CDR3 has 12 residues. Germline V CDR1 and CDR2: LNHDA, SQIVND (reference sequence). V lost 4 bases and J lost 2, with 4 bases in between. This CDR3 is CASSTLTDTQYF. In DNA, the CDR3 is TGTGCCAGTAGTACTCTCACAGATACGCAGTATTTT.

This clone was observed a handful of times. The V gene is TRBV13, the J gene TRBJ2-3; D call uncertain. The CDR3 has 11 residues. The V gene's germline CDR1 is PRHDT and CDR2 FYEKMQ (reference sequence). Trimming shortened V by 4 bases and J by 7 bases, and 6 bases separated the two germline ends. This CDR3 is CASSYENTQYF. Here the CDR3 DNA reads TGTGCCAGCAGCTACGAGAATACGCAGTATTTT. The whole variable domain, remainder taken from reference TRBV13 and TRBJ2-3, is AAGVIQSPRHLIKEKRETATLKCYPIPRHDTVYWYQQGPGQDPQFLISFYEKMQSDKGSIPDRFSAQQFSDYHSELNMSSLELGDSALYFCASSYENTQYFGPGTRLTVL.

This clone was seen once. The genes are TRBV19 and TRBJ1-1; D possibly corresponds to TRBD1 (5 bases). V lost 7 bases to trimming and J lost 4 bases, with 13 bases between them. The CDR3 sequence is 13 residues long. Germline V gives CDR1 LNHDA, CDR2 SQIVND (reference sequence). DNA for the CDR3: TGTGCCAGTACTATGGGTAGGGGCACTGAAGCTTTCTTT. Encoded protein: CASTMGRGTEAFF.

The rearrangement links TRBV7-2 to TRBJ2-5; 7 nucleotides agree with TRBD2. The CDR3 consists of 14 residues. The germline V gene encodes CDR1 SGHTA and CDR2 FQGNSA. The trim removed 2 bases at V and 2 bases at J, leaving 2 bases unmatched. The CDR3 region is CASSLHSGQETQYF. CDR3 nucleotides: TGTGCCAGCAGCTTACATAGCGGGCAAGAGACCCAGTACTTC.

The CDR3 is CASSAGTGGTEAFF. CDR3 nucleotides: TGTGCCAGCAGCGCCGGGACAGGGGGCACTGAAGCTTTCTTT. This chain links TRBV6-6 with TRBJ1-1, with 11 bases fitting TRBD1. The V gene end was trimmed by 6 bases and the J gene end by 4 bases; junction bases not matched to a gene: 4. The CDR3 covers 14 residues. Germline V gene lookup returns CDR1 MNHNY and CDR2 SVGAGI (reference sequence).

The chain has TRBV7-9 and TRBJ2-7; 9 positions agree with TRBD1. Trimming at V came to 5 bases and at J to 7 bases, leaving 12 bases not matched to a gene. This CDR3 region has 15 residues. In germline, CDR1 is SEHNR, CDR2 FQNEAQ (reference sequence). CDR3 in DNA: TGTGCCAGCAGCGCCGGGACAGGGCGTTTTGAGGAGCAGTACTTC. This gives the protein CASSAGTGRFEEQYF.

The chain combines TRBV28 with TRBJ2-4; tentatively, D is TRBD1 (5 bases). Between the trimmed V and J ends, which lost 10 bases and 0 bases, there was a span of 13 bases. The CDR3 contains 14 residues. Looked up from germline, CDR1 is MDHEN and CDR2 is SYDVKM. CDR3 protein: CATGSAVAKNIQYF. The CDR3 DNA follows: TGTGCCACAGGGTCGGCAGTAGCCAAAAACATTCAGTACTTC. Full variable domain (rest looked up from reference TRBV28 and TRBJ2-4): DVKVTQSSRYLVKRTGEKVFLECVQDMDHENMFWYRQDPGLGLRLIYFSYDVKMKEKGDIPEGYSVSREKKERFSLILESASTNQTSMYLCATGSAVAKNIQYFGAGTRLSVL.

The chain recombines TRBV29-1 with TRBJ2-5; D gene ambiguous. Germline values: CDR1 SQVTM, CDR2 ANQGSEA. The CDR3 has 16 residues. The germline V and J ends were trimmed by 0 bases and 2 bases, with 16 bases remaining between them. The CDR3 region is CSVEEQVGLGQETQYF. As DNA, the CDR3 is TGCAGCGTTGAAGAGCAGGTTGGCCTTGGGCAAGAGACCCAGTACTTC.

The CDR3 reads CASSPDRGSYNEQFF. The CDR3, as DNA: TGTGCCAGCAGTCCGGACAGGGGCTCCTACAATGAGCAGTTCTTC. The rearrangement joins TRBV2 to TRBJ2-1, with 9 positions matching TRBD1. Germline V CDR1 and CDR2: SNHLY, FYNNEI. CDR3 length equals 15 residues. After removal of 5 bases from V and 0 bases from J, the junction contained 2 bases not matched to a gene. Based on the CDR3 plus reference TRBV2 and TRBJ2-1, the full variable domain is EPEVTQTPSHQVTQMGQEVILRCVPISNHLYFYWYRQILGQKVEFLVSFYNNEISEKSEIFDDQFSVERPDGSNFTLKIRSTKLEDSAMYFCASSPDRGSYNEQFFGPGTRLTVL.

This clone was seen more than once but under ten times. The chain couples TRBV18 to TRBJ2-5; D is unresolved. CDR3 length: 15 amino acids. V lost 6 bases to trimming and J lost 3 bases, with 17 bases between them. Germline V gene lookup returns CDR1 KGHSH and CDR2 LQKENI. In DNA form, the CDR3 reads TGTGCCAGCTCGCCATTCCCGGAGAGAGAAGAGACCCAGTACTTC. Its protein product is CASSPFPEREETQYF.

The J gene is TRBJ2-7, the V gene TRBV19, with a tentative D call TRBD1 (6 bases). The length of the CDR3 is 15 residues. V shed 5 bases and J shed 6 bases, with 20 bases lying between them. Germline CDR1 and CDR2: LNHDA and SQIVND (reference sequence). As DNA, the CDR3 is TGTGCCAGTAGTCCTCGGTACAGGGACCCCACCGAGCAGTACTTC. Amino acid sequence: CASSPRYRDPTEQYF. Complete variable domain (other parts from reference TRBV19 and TRBJ2-7): DGGITQSPKYLFRKEGQNVTLSCEQNLNHDAMYWYRQDPGQGLRLIYYSQIVNDFQKGDIAEGYSVSREKKESFPLTVTSAQKNPTAFYLCASSPRYRDPTEQYFGPGTRLTVT.

The V gene is TRBV14, the J gene TRBJ2-7; 10 bases match TRBD2. CDR1 is SGHDN, CDR2 FVKESK, per germline. J lost 2 bases, V lost 4 bases, and 2 bases had no gene match. This CDR3 is built from 14 residues. The CDR3 here is CASSRSGGAYEQYF. The CDR3 DNA sequence: TGTGCCAGCAGCCGAAGCGGGGGGGCCTACGAGCAGTACTTC.

The gene calls are TRBV9 and TRBJ2-3; a weak D match, TRBD2 (7 bases). The CDR3 is 15 amino acids. Germline V gene lookup returns CDR1 SGDLS and CDR2 YYNGEE. V dropped 0 bases and J dropped 5 bases, with 13 bases sitting between them. DNA for the CDR3: TGTGCCAGCAGCGTAGGGGGGGGCCCCGGAGATACGCAGTATTTT. Residues: CASSVGGGPGDTQYF.

A few counts support this clone. The genes are TRBV13 and TRBJ1-4; D might be TRBD1 (5 bases). Germline loops: CDR1 PRHDT, CDR2 FYEKMQ (reference sequence). This CDR3 contains 13 residues. V lost 5 bases to trimming and J lost 10 bases, with 14 bases between them. The CDR3 is CASSPGRGRKLFF. CDR3 in DNA: TGTGCCAGCAGCCCTGGACGGGGGAGAAAACTGTTTTTT.

The chain employs TRBV2 and TRBJ2-4; possibly TRBD1 for D (5 bases). Trimming stripped 7 bases from V and 0 bases from J, with 19 bases between. CDR1 and CDR2 from the germline V gene are SNHLY and FYNNEI. CDR3 length equals 17 residues. This chain's CDR3 is CASKGHELERAKNIQYF. The DNA of the CDR3 is TGTGCCAGCAAGGGGCACGAGCTGGAGAGAGCCAAAAACATTCAGTACTTC. The variable domain in full, with the rest retrieved from reference TRBV2 and TRBJ2-4, is EPEVTQTPSHQVTQMGQEVILRCVPISNHLYFYWYRQILGQKVEFLVSFYNNEISEKSEIFDDQFSVERPDGSNFTLKIRSTKLEDSAMYFCASKGHELERAKNIQYFGAGTRLSVL.

This sequence joins TRBV20-1 and TRBJ2-7, with D maybe TRBD2 (6 bases). This CDR3 comprises 11 residues. With 6 bases removed from V and 6 bases from J, the gap between germline ends came to 12 bases. The germline gives CDR1 DFQATT, CDR2 SNEGSKA (reference sequence). The DNA of the CDR3 is TGCAGTGCCAGGGCGGGAACCGAGCAGTACTTC. Amino acid sequence: CSARAGTEQYF.

This clone appeared a few times. The genes are TRBV2 and TRBJ2-3; 7 bases agree with TRBD1. Germline loops: CDR1 SNHLY, CDR2 FYNNEI. The V and J ends lost 4 bases and 0 bases, in that order; junction bases with no gene match: 4. The length of the CDR3 is 15 residues. This chain's CDR3 is CASSAGTASTDTQYF. CDR3 nucleotides: TGTGCCAGCAGTGCCGGGACAGCAAGCACAGATACGCAGTATTTT. Based on the CDR3 plus reference TRBV2 and TRBJ2-3, the full variable domain is EPEVTQTPSHQVTQMGQEVILRCVPISNHLYFYWYRQILGQKVEFLVSFYNNEISEKSEIFDDQFSVERPDGSNFTLKIRSTKLEDSAMYFCASSAGTASTDTQYFGPGTRLTVL.

The chain combines TRBV5-1 with TRBJ2-1, with 15 bases fitting TRBD2. After removal of 3 bases from V and 9 bases from J, the junction contained 10 bases not matched to a gene. This CDR3 region has 17 residues. Germline CDR1 and CDR2: SGHRS and YFSETQ. CDR3 sequence reads: CASSSGLAGGWGGEQFF. The CDR3 DNA sequence: TGCGCCAGCAGCTCGGGACTAGCGGGGGGTTGGGGCGGTGAGCAGTTCTTC.

Concerning this clone itself: A junction boundary mismatches the germline segment, possibly from a read error. The CDR3 sequence is CASSDPYNSPLHF. DNA for the CDR3: TGTGCCAGCAGTGACCCCTATAATTCGCCCCTCCACTTT. The gene calls are TRBV6-1 and TRBJ1-6, with D unresolved. Germline V gives CDR1 MNHNS, CDR2 SASEGT. The CDR3 length is 13 residues.

The rearrangement joins TRBV10-2 to TRBJ2-5, with 8 positions matching TRBD1. This CDR3 comprises 13 residues. The germline CDR1 and CDR2 sequences are WSHSY and SAAADI. V trimming: 7 bases; J trimming: 5 bases; junction bases outside the gene matches: 6. The CDR3 reads CASKAGGFETQYF. The CDR3, as DNA: TGCGCCAGCAAGGCAGGGGGCTTTGAGACCCAGTACTTC.

The chain combines TRBV28 with TRBJ1-1; perhaps TRBD1 as D (6 bases). CDR1 is MDHEN, CDR2 SYDVKM, per germline. V lost 2 bases and J lost 4, with 14 bases in between. The CDR3 is 15 residues long. DNA of the CDR3: TGTGCCAGCAGTTTAGGGGGAGGGGGTAGCACTGAAGCTTTCTTT. Protein sequence: CASSLGGGGSTEAFF. The full variable domain, completed using reference TRBV28 and TRBJ1-1, is DVKVTQSSRYLVKRTGEKVFLECVQDMDHENMFWYRQDPGLGLRLIYFSYDVKMKEKGDIPEGYSVSREKKERFSLILESASTNQTSMYLCASSLGGGGSTEAFFGQGTRLTVV.

This clone was counted a few times. Germline and junction disagree at one end, which may indicate a read error. The rearrangement joins TRBV5-6 to TRBJ1-5, with D perhaps matching TRBD1 (5 bases). The CDR3 is 15 residues long. In germline, CDR1 is SGHDT, CDR2 YYEEEE. The chain's CDR3 is CASSPGQAGHQPQHF. Written as DNA, the CDR3 is TGCGCCAGCAGCCCTGGACAAGCCGGGCATCAGCCCCAGCATTTT.

This chain connects TRBV28 to TRBJ1-3; D unresolved. CDR3 length: 16 residues. The germline gives CDR1 MDHEN, CDR2 SYDVKM. With 6 bases removed from V and 0 bases from J, the gap between germline ends came to 15 bases. The CDR3 loop reads CASRGRQLNSGNTIYF. The DNA for the CDR3 is TGTGCCAGCAGGGGGAGACAACTTAACTCTGGAAACACCATATATTTT.

This clone turned up a few times. The DNA of the CDR3 is TGTGCCAGCAGCGTTCCTAGCGGGGGGGCCGGGGAGCAGTTCTTC. It codes for CASSVPSGGAGEQFF. The rearrangement joins TRBV9 to TRBJ2-1; 12 bases map to TRBD2. The CDR3 length is 15 residues. V lost 2 bases, J lost 10 bases, and 7 bases stayed unmatched. Germline CDR1 reads SGDLS; CDR2 reads YYNGEE.